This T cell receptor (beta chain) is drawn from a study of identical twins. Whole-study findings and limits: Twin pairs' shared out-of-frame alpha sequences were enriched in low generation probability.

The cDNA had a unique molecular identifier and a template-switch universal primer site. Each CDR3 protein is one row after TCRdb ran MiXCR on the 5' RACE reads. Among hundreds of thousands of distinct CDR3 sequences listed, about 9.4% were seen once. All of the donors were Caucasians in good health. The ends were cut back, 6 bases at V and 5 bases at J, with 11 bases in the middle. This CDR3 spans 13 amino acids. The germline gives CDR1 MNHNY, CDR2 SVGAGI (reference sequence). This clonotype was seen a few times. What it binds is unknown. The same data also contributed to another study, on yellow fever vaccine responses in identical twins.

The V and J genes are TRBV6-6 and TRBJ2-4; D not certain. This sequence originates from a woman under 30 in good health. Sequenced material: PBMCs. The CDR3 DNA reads TGTGCCAGCAGCCCGAACACAGAAAACATTCAGTACTTC. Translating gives CASSPNTENIQYF.